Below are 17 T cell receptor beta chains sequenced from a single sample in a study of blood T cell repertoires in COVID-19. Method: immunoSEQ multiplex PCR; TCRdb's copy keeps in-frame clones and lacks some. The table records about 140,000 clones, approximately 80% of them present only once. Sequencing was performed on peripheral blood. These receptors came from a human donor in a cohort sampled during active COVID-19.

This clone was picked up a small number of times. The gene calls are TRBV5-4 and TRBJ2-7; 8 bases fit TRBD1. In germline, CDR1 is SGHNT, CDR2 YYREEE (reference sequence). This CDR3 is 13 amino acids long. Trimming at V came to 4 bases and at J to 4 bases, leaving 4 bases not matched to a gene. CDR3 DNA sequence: TGTGCCAGCAGCCGACAGGGGCTTTACGAGCAGTACTTC. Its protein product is CASSRQGLYEQYF.

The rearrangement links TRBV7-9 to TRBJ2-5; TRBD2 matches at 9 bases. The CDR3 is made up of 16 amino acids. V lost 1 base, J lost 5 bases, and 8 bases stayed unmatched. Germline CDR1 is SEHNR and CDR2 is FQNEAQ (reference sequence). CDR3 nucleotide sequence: TGTGCCAGCAGCTTAGGCCTAGCGGGACCTTGGGAGACCCAGTACTTC. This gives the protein CASSLGLAGPWETQYF.

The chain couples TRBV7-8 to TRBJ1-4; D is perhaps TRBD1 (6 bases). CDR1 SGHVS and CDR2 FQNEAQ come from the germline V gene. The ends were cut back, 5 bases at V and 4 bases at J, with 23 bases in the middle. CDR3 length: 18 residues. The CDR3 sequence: CASSPGVLRGAGNEKLFF. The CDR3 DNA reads TGTGCCAGCAGCCCAGGGGTTTTGCGAGGGGCGGGTAATGAAAAACTGTTTTTT.

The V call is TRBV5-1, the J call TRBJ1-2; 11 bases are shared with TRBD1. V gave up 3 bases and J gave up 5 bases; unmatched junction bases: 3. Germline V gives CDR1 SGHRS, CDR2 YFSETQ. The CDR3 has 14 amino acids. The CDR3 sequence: CASSSGTGGYGYTF. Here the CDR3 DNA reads TGCGCCAGCAGCTCAGGGACAGGGGGATATGGCTACACCTTC. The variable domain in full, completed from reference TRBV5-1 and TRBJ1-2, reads KAGVTQTPRYLIKTRGQQVTLSCSPISGHRSVSWYQQTPGQGLQFLFEYFSETQRNKGNFPGRFSGRQFSNSRSEMNVSTLELGDSALYLCASSSGTGGYGYTFGSGTRLTVV.

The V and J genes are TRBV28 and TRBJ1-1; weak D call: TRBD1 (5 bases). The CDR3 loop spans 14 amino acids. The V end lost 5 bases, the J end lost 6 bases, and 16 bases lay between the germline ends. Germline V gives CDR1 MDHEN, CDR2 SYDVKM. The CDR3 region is CASSMGLPVPEAFF. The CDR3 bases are TGTGCCAGCAGTATGGGACTCCCCGTCCCTGAAGCTTTCTTT.

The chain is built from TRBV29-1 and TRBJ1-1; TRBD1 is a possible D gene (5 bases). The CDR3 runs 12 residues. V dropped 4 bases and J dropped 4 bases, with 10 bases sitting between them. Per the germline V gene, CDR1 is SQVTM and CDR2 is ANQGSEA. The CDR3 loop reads CSVVGGGTEAFF. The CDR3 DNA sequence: TGCAGCGTTGTTGGGGGGGGCACTGAAGCTTTCTTT. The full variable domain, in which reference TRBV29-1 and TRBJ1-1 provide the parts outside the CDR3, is SAVISQKPSRDICQRGTSLTIQCQVDSQVTMMFWYRQQPGQSLTLIATANQGSEATYESGFVIDKFPISRPNLTFSTLTVSNMSPEDSSIYLCSVVGGGTEAFFGQGTRLTVV.

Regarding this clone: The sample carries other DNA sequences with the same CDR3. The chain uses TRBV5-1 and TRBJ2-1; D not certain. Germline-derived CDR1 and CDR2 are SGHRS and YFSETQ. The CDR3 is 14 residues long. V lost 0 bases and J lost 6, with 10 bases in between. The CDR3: CASSLAGVGNEQFF. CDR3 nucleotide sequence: TGCGCCAGCAGCTTGGCCGGAGTAGGCAATGAGCAGTTCTTC.

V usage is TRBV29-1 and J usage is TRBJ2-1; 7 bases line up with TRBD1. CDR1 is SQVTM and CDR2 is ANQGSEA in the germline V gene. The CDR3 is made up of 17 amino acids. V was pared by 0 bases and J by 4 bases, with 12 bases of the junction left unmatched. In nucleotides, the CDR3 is TGCAGCGTTGAAGATGTTTCTATGAGACAGGGATACAATGAGCAGTTCTTC. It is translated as CSVEDVSMRQGYNEQFF.

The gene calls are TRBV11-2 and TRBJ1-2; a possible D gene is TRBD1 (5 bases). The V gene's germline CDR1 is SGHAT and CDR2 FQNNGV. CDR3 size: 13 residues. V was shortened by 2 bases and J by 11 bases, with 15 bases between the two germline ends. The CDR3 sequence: CASSLMGGVGYTF. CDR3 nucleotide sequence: TGTGCCAGCAGCTTAATGGGGGGAGTTGGTTACACCTTC.

The CDR3 region has the DNA TGTGCCAGCGGGCGGGGAGGTCGAGAGACCCAGTACTTC. The encoded protein is CASGRGGRETQYF. This chain links TRBV7-3 with TRBJ2-5, with a tentative D call TRBD2 (6 bases). The CDR3 is 13 residues long. The germline CDR1 and CDR2 sequences are SGHTA and FQGTGA. Trimming left V 8 bases short and J 4 bases short, with 14 bases between.

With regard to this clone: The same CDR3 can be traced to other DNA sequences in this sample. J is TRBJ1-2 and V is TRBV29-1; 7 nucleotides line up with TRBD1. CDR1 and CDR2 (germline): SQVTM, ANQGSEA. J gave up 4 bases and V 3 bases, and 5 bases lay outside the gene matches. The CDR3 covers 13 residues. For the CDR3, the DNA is TGCAGCGTTGAGGCGGCAGGGGGCTATGGCTACACCTTC. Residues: CSVEAAGGYGYTF.

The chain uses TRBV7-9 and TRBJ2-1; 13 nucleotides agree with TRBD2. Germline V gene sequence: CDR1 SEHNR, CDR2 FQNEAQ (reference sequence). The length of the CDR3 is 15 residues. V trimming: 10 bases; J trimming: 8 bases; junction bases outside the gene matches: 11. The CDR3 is CATQLGLAGVHEQFF. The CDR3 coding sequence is TGTGCCACCCAACTCGGACTAGCGGGAGTGCATGAGCAGTTCTTC.

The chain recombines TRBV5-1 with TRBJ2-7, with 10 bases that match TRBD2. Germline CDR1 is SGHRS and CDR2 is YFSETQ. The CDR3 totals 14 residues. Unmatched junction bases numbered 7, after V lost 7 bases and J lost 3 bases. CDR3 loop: CASAAGGAGYEQYF. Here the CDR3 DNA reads TGCGCCAGCGCAGCGGGGGGGGCAGGCTACGAGCAGTACTTC.

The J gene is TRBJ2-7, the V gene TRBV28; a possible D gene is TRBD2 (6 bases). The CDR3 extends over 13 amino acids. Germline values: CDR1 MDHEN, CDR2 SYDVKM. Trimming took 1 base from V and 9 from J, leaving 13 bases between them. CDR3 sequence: CASSLSPGVGQYF. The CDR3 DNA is TGTGCCAGCAGTTTATCGCCGGGAGTCGGGCAGTACTTC.

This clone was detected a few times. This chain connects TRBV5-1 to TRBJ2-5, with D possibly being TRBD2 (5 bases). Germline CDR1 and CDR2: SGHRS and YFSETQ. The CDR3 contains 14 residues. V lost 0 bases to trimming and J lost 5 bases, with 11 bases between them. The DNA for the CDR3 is TGCGCCAGCAGCTTGGTAGGGAGTGGGGAGACCCAGTACTTC. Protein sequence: CASSLVGSGETQYF.

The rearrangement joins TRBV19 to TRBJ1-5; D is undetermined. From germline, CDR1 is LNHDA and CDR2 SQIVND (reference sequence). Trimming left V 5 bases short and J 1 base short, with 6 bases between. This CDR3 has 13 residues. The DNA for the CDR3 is TGTGCCAGTAGTTCCTTCAGCAATCAGCCCCAGCATTTT. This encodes CASSSFSNQPQHF.

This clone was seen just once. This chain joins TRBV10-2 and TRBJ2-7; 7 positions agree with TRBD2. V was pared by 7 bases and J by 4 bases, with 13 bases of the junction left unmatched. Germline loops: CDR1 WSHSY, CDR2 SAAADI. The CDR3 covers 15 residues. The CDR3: CASTIDTTSSYEQYF. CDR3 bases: TGCGCCAGCACGATCGATACGACTAGCAGTTACGAGCAGTACTTC.